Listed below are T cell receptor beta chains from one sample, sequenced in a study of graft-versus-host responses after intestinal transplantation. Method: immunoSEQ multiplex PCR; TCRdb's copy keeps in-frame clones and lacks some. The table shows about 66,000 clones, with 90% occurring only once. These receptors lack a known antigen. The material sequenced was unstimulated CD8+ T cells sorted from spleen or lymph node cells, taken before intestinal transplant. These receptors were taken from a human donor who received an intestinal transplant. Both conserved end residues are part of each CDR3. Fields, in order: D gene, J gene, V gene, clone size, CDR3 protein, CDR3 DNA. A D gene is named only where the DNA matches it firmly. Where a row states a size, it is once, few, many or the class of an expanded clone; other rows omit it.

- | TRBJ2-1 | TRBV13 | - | CASSSALDYNEQFF | TGTGCCAGCAGCTCCGCACTAGATTACAATGAGCAGTTCTTC
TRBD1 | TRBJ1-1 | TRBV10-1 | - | CASSAGQGSWNTEAFF | TGCGCCAGCAGTGCGGGACAGGGGAGTTGGAACACTGAAGCTTTCTTT
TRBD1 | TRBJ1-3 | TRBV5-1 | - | CASSPRDRAHTIYF | TGCGCCAGCAGCCCACGGGACAGGGCTCACACCATATATTTT
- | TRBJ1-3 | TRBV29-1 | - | CSVVPSSGNTIYF | TGCAGCGTTGTTCCGTCCTCTGGAAACACCATATATTTT
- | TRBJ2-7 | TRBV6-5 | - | CASSSGWVYGSYEQYF | TGTGCCAGCAGTTCGGGGTGGGTTTATGGCTCCTACGAGCAGTACTTC
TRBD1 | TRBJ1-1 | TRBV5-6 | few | CASRLGTGGFAEAFF | TGTGCCAGCAGACTTGGGACAGGGGGCTTCGCTGAAGCTTTCTTT
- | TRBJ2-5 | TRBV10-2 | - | CASSESIGGLGETQYF | TGCGCCAGCAGTGAGTCGATTGGTGGGCTCGGAGAGACCCAGTACTTC
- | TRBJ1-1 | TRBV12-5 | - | CASGFSGAEAFF | TGTGCTAGTGGTTTCTCGGGGGCTGAAGCTTTCTTT
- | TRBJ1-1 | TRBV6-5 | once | CASSPWQGEAFF | TGTGCCAGCAGCCCCTGGCAGGGCGAGGCTTTCTTT
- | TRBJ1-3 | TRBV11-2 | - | CASGEWGNTIYF | TGTGCCAGCGGGGAGTGGGGAAACACCATATATTTT
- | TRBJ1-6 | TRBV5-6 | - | CASSLGGNNSPLHF | TGTGCCAGCAGCTTAGGGGGAAATAATTCACCCCTCCACTTT
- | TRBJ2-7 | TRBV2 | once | CASSPDPNGGEQYF | TGTGCCAGCAGTCCCGACCCAAACGGGGGCGAGCAGTACTTC
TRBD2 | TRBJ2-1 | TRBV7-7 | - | CASSLAGMTSGDSQFF | TGTGCTAGCAGCTTAGCCGGGATGACTAGCGGGGACAGTCAGTTCTTC
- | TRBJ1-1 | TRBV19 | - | CASSTGAIEAFF | TGTGCCAGTAGTACTGGGGCCATTGAAGCTTTCTTT
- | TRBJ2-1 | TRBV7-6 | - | CASSLGGPRDEQFF | TGTGCCAGCAGCTTAGGGGGTCCCAGGGATGAGCAGTTCTTC
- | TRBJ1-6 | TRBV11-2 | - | CASTQWANNSPLHF | TGTGCCAGCACCCAATGGGCGAATAATTCACCCCTCCACTTT
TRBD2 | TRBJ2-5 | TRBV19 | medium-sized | CASRLAGRETQYF | TGTGCCAGTAGGCTAGCGGGTCGAGAGACCCAGTACTTC
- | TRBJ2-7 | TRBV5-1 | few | CASSLDGGPFYEQYF | TGCGCCAGCAGCTTGGACGGGGGACCCTTCTACGAGCAGTACTTC
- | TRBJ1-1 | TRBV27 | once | CASSGTPNTEAFF | TGTGCCAGCAGTGGGACACCGAACACTGAAGCTTTCTTT
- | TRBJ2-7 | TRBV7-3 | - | CASSLTGQEITYEQYF | TGTGCCAGCAGCTTAACGGGCCAGGAAATAACCTACGAGCAGTACTTC